The clone carrying this TCR beta chain was found a few times. A single record per CDR3 protein comes from TCRdb applying MiXCR to the RT-PCR reads. In the table there are more than 550,000 distinct CDR3 sequences, more than 13% of which are singletons. CDR3 size: 13 residues. Trimming removed 9 bases from V and 0 bases from J, with 9 bases in between. CDR1 and CDR2 (germline): LNHDA, SQIVND (reference sequence). The chain couples TRBV19 to TRBJ1-5; maybe TRBD1 (5 bases). The specimen sequenced was memory CD4+ T cells from blood. The origin of this receptor is a female donor in good health, serving as a healthy control. The CDR3 nucleotides are TGTGCCAGCAGACAGTATAGCAATCAGCCCCAGCATTTT. Its translation: CASRQYSNQPQHF. Full variable domain (rest looked up from reference TRBV19 and TRBJ1-5): DGGITQSPKYLFRKEGQNVTLSCEQNLNHDAMYWYRQDPGQGLRLIYYSQIVNDFQKGDIAEGYSVSREKKESFPLTVTSAQKNPTAFYLCASRQYSNQPQHFGDGTRLSIL.